Below, 24 T cell receptor delta chains from the same sample are listed, as sequenced in a study of γδ T cells in repeated Plasmodium falciparum infection. Vgamma9/Vdelta2+ and Vdelta2-negative gammadelta T cells were flow-sorted from PBMC for bulk sequencing. TCRdb re-processed the multiplex PCR reads using CATT. Of some 50,000 delta-chain clones in the sample, around 1.6% were seen once. Specimen: gamma-delta T cells from blood. The receptors were sampled from a pool of human donors (malaria-infected and uninfected, not separated).

With respect to this clone: This DNA translates differently at residue 9 from the TCRdb protein, which is that of a much larger clone; a read error is likely, and the protein shown is the DNA's own translation. The rearrangement links TRDV2 to TRDJ1; TRDD3 aligns across 11 bases. TCRdb does not report a J gene; here it was assigned by matching the DNA to germline references. The CDR3 spans 22 residues. Germline lookup yields CDR1 GEAIGNYY and CDR2 EKD. With 6 bases clipped from V and 2 bases from J, the junction kept 28 bases outside the gene matches. CDR3 sequence (DNA): TGTGCCTGTTGGCATCCTACGTCTCCTAGGTCTACTGGGGGATATTTTACCGATAAACTCATCTTT. Translating it yields CACWHPTSPRSTGGYFTDKLIF.

This clone has more than one count but fewer than ten. TCRdb records a much larger clone's protein for this DNA, with a difference at residue 8 that likely arises from a read error; the protein given is the translation of the DNA. The chain combines TRDV2 with TRDJ1, with D possibly TRDD3 on 5 matching bases. The J gene is not listed in TCRdb, so it was assigned here from a DNA match to germline. Germline V CDR1 and CDR2: GEAIGNYY, EKD. The CDR3 is 14 amino acids. Trimming cost V 0 bases and J 3 bases, with 10 bases left between them. CDR3 residues: CACDTVLDPDKLIF. The DNA of the CDR3 is TGTGCCTGTGACACCGTACTGGATCCCGATAAACTCATCTTT.

Comments on this clone: TCRdb's entry gives the protein of a much larger clone, which mismatches this DNA's translation at residue 10, likely from a read error; the protein reported here is translated from the DNA. CDR3 in amino acids: CACDRYWGIHSADKLIF. Written as DNA, the CDR3 is TGTGCCTGTGATCGGTACTGGGGGATCCATAGTGCCGATAAACTCATCTTT. V and J are TRDV2 and TRDJ1; 10 bases agree with TRDD3. No J gene was available from TCRdb, and it was assigned here by a germline match of the DNA. With 4 bases clipped from V and 3 bases from J, the junction kept 13 bases outside the gene matches. This CDR3 is built from 17 residues. Germline-derived CDR1 and CDR2 are GEAIGNYY and EKD.

This clone came up many times. This DNA's translation differs at residue 8 from TCRdb's protein, which comes from a much larger clone; a read error is likely, and the protein shown is translated from the DNA. The chain uses TRDV1 and TRDJ1, with D unresolved. Germline values: CDR1 TSWWSYY, CDR2 QGS. With 1 base removed from V and 0 bases from J, the gap between germline ends came to 12 bases. This CDR3 is built from 16 residues. CDR3 amino acids: CALGEPRLTNTDKLIF. CDR3 in DNA: TGTGCTCTTGGGGAACCGAGATTGACAAACACCGATAAACTCATCTTT.

This clone was recorded many times. TCRdb records a much larger clone's protein for this DNA, with a difference at residue 7 that likely arises from a read error; the protein given is the translation of the DNA. The chain carries TRDV3 and TRDJ1; a weak D match, TRDD3 (5 bases). Deletions cut 3 bases from V and 2 bases from J, with 19 bases between. Germline V gives CDR1 TVYSNPD, CDR2 GDNSRS (reference sequence). CDR3 size: 15 residues. The CDR3 protein is CALPAGAKGTDKLIF. In DNA, the CDR3 is TGTGCCTTGCCGGCGGGGGCCAAGGGGACCGATAAACTCATCTTT.

A remark on this clone: A far larger clone lies a single base away; this is likely a read error. Distinct nucleotide sequences in the sample also encode this CDR3. The rearrangement links TRDV3 to TRDJ1, with D perhaps TRDD2 (5 bases). This CDR3 has 21 residues. In germline, CDR1 is TVYSNPD, CDR2 GDNSRS (reference sequence). Here the CDR3 DNA reads TGTGCTGCTAATAAACCTCCCCCTTCATCTACCGGCCAGGGGTACACCGATAAACTCATCTTT. Residues: CAANKPPPSSTGQGYTDKLIF.

This chain links TRDV1 with TRDJ1, with 9 bases fitting TRDD3. Germline loops: CDR1 TSWWSYY, CDR2 QGS. The junction had 27 bases not matched to a gene; V was cut back by 3 bases and J by 7 bases. The CDR3 covers 21 residues. CDR3 residues: CALGEGAHSWYWGTSKGKLIF. The CDR3 DNA follows: TGTGCTCTTGGGGAGGGGGCCCACTCGTGGTACTGGGGGACATCGAAGGGTAAACTCATCTTT.

There are a few counts of this clone. A far larger clone is a single base away, which makes a read error likely. Other DNA sequences from this sample encode an identical CDR3 as well. The J gene has no call, while the V gene is TRDV2; the tabulated D call, TRDD3, remains unverified against the DNA. The germline V gene encodes CDR1 GEAIGNYY and CDR2 EKD. The CDR3 spans 21 residues. For the CDR3, the DNA is TGTGCCTGTGACACCCTGTCGTGGGGGATACGCGCCGCCTGGGACACCCGACAGATGTTCTTC. Translated: CACDTLSWGIRAAWDTRQMFF.

A remark on this clone: The likely explanation is a read error, given a far larger clone one base away. The sample contains more than one DNA sequence encoding this CDR3. The gene calls are TRDV1 and TRDJ1, with D perhaps matching TRDD2 or TRDD3 (9 bases each). As TCRdb names no J gene, one was assigned here on the basis of a DNA match to germline. The CDR3 runs to 26 residues. In germline, CDR1 is TSWWSYY, CDR2 QGS. The CDR3 bases are TGCGCTCTTGGGGAAGCGGGGCCTTCCTACGGGAGGAGTACTGGGGGACCCCGTTGGGTCACCGATAAACTCATCTTT. It yields the protein CALGEAGPSYGRSTGGPRWVTDKLIF.

There are a few counts of this clone. The protein that TCRdb holds for this DNA derives from a much larger clone and differs from the translated DNA at residue 16, which likely indicates a read error; the protein shown here is translated from the DNA. The DNA of the CDR3 is TGTGCTCTTGGGGAACATTACGTCTCGGGGGATATTGATACCGATAGACTCATCTTT. It yields the protein CALGEHYVSGDIDTDRLIF. This chain connects TRDV1 to TRDJ1, with 8 nucleotides matching TRDD3. The CDR3 loop spans 19 amino acids. The V gene's germline CDR1 is TSWWSYY and CDR2 QGS.

In the case of this clone: This could be a read error, since a much larger clone is one nucleotide away. The sample contains more than one DNA sequence encoding this CDR3. The J gene is uncalled and the V gene is TRDV2; the table's TRDD3 call for D was not verified on the DNA. The CDR3 consists of 21 residues. Germline V gene lookup returns CDR1 GEAIGNYY and CDR2 EKD. The CDR3 bases are TGTGCCTGTGACAACATAAGAGTACTGGGGGACCTAGGGGTGTACACCGATAAACTCATCTTC. This gives the protein CACDNIRVLGDLGVYTDKLIF.

In regard to this clone: The protein TCRdb lists belongs to a much larger clone and differs from this DNA's translation at residue 14, which points to a read error; the protein shown is made from the DNA. The DNA for the CDR3 is TGTGCTCTTGGGGAACTGCCCTCCCTAACCCGCTACTGGTCCCTTAAACTCATCTTT. Protein sequence: CALGELPSLTRYWSLKLIF. The chain carries TRDV1 and TRDJ1, with a tentative D call TRDD3 (5 bases). The J gene, not given by TCRdb, was assigned here from a germline match of the nucleotide sequence. The CDR3 is 19 residues long. Trimming shortened V by 0 bases and J by 7 bases, and 27 bases separated the two germline ends. Germline V gene sequence: CDR1 TSWWSYY, CDR2 QGS.

Notes on this clone: The protein given by TCRdb reflects a much larger clone and differs at residue 16 from this DNA's translation, likely from a read error; the protein shown is the DNA's translation. The chain recombines TRDV1 with TRDJ2, with 10 bases fitting TRDD3. The J gene is absent in TCRdb and was assigned here via DNA matching to germline. V was pared by 1 base and J by 6 bases, with 20 bases of the junction left unmatched. CDR3 length equals 21 residues. Germline V lookup: CDR1 TSWWSYY, CDR2 QGS. Here the CDR3 reads CALGEPLSSYDWGIRAAQLFF. In nucleotides, the CDR3 is TGTGCTCTTGGGGAACCCCTCTCTTCCTACGACTGGGGGATTCGGGCAGCACAACTCTTCTTT.

The table lists this clone with a few counts. Since a far larger clone is one base different, this is likely a read error. The chain combines TRDV3 with TRDJ1, with 7 nucleotides matching TRDD3. No J gene is reported in TCRdb; it was inferred here by comparing the DNA with germline. J gave up 2 bases and V 2 bases, and 14 bases lay outside the gene matches. CDR1 and CDR2 (germline): TVYSNPD, GDNSRS (reference sequence). The CDR3 contains 16 residues. CDR3 residues: CAFPPYLGVHTDKLIF. The CDR3 DNA is TGTGCCTTTCCCCCCTACCTGGGGGTCCATACCGATAAACTCATCTTT.

This clone was detected only a few times. TCRdb shows a much larger clone's protein in place of this DNA's translation, and the two differ at residue 15, likely through a read error; the protein shown is translated from the DNA. The chain employs TRDV1 and TRDJ1; D perhaps matches TRDD3 (8 bases). The J gene is not listed in TCRdb, so it was assigned here from a DNA match to germline. This CDR3 region has 22 residues. CDR1 is TSWWSYY, CDR2 QGS, per germline. Trimming took off 5 bases at V and 3 bases at J, with 37 bases between the two ends. The CDR3: CALGSLIPSSLNWGPPPDKLIF. In DNA form, the CDR3 reads TGTGCTCTTGGGTCTCTGATTCCTTCCTCCCTAAACTGGGGGCCTCCTCCCGATAAACTCATCTTT.

About this clone itself: TCRdb records a much larger clone's protein for this DNA, with a difference at residue 16 that likely arises from a read error; the protein given is the translation of the DNA. V is TRDV1 and J is TRDJ1; 10 bases match TRDD3. Per the germline V gene, CDR1 is TSWWSYY and CDR2 is QGS. The CDR3 length is 18 residues. The CDR3 is CALLPSYGGYGYTDKPIF. CDR3 DNA: TGTGCTCTCCTACCGTCCTACGGGGGATACGGGTACACCGATAAACCCATCTTT.

This clone was found a few times. The protein given by TCRdb reflects a much larger clone and differs at residue 16 from this DNA's translation, likely from a read error; the protein shown is the DNA's translation. V is TRDV1 and J is TRDJ2; 8 bases agree with TRDD2. Germline V CDR1 and CDR2: TSWWSYY, QGS. This CDR3 has 19 amino acids. This CDR3 reads CALGIPLPTWGFLTAKLFF. The CDR3 nucleotides are TGTGCTCTTGGGATCCCACTTCCTACTTGGGGATTCTTGACAGCAAAACTCTTCTTT.

To note about this clone: The TCRdb protein, from a much larger clone, departs from this DNA's translation at residue 19, likely by read error; the protein shown derives from the DNA. The chain's CDR3 is CALGVNHRGPRLGWGILNNDKLIF. In DNA form, the CDR3 reads TGTGCTCTTGGGGTAAACCATAGGGGGCCTCGACTGGGCTGGGGGATATTAAATAACGATAAACTCATCTTT. The V gene is TRDV1, the J gene TRDJ1; 10 bases align to TRDD3. The J gene, missing from TCRdb, was assigned here through DNA to germline matching. The CDR3 is 24 residues long. Germline-derived CDR1 and CDR2 are TSWWSYY and QGS. The V segment lost 4 bases and the J segment 4 bases; nucleotides outside the gene matches: 33.

This clone showed up many times. Just one base apart from a much larger clone, this may be a read error. Other DNA sequences in the sample encode the same CDR3. The chain is built from TRDV1 and TRDJ1; D could derive from TRDD2 or TRDD3 (5 bases each). Assignment of the J gene here rests on matching the DNA to germline, because TCRdb gives none. Germline assignment: CDR1 TSWWSYY and CDR2 QGS. The CDR3 is 18 amino acids. Trimming left V 0 bases short and J 3 bases short, with 20 bases between. Written as DNA, the CDR3 is TGTGCTCTTGGGGAACTAATCCTAATTACTGGTGGATCCGATAAACTCATCTTT. Protein product: CALGELILITGGSDKLIF.

This clone was detected ten times or more. V usage is TRDV1 and J usage is TRDJ3; 11 bases are shared with TRDD3. CDR3 length equals 23 residues. CDR1 is TSWWSYY and CDR2 is QGS in the germline V gene. J gave up 0 bases and V 1 base, and 14 bases lay outside the gene matches. The CDR3 DNA reads as TGTGCTCTTGGGGAACGTTTTCTTTACTGGGGGATAATCACCTCCTGGGACACCCGACAGATGTTTTTC. Its protein product is CALGERFLYWGIITSWDTRQMFF.

This clone was recorded a few times. This sequence is one base from a far larger clone and is likely a read error. In the same sample, other DNA sequences code for this CDR3. The V gene is listed as TRDV2; no J gene was called; TRDD3 was called by the table and not checked on the DNA. This CDR3 is 20 amino acids long. Germline V lookup: CDR1 GEAIGNYY, CDR2 EKD. CDR3 in amino acids: CACDPVGERTGGRGKAQLFF. In nucleotides, the CDR3 is TGTGCCTGTGACCCCGTCGGAGAACGTACTGGGGGGCGTGGTAAAGCACAGCTCTTCTTT.

Note on this clone: TCRdb records a much larger clone's protein for this DNA, with a difference at residue 14 that likely arises from a read error; the protein given is the translation of the DNA. The rearrangement links TRDV1 to TRDJ1; 9 bases fit TRDD3. The J gene is absent in TCRdb and was assigned here via DNA matching to germline. CDR3 length equals 22 residues. V shed 3 bases and J 0 bases; nucleotides not matched to a gene: 23. CDR1 and CDR2 from the germline V gene are TSWWSYY and QGS. The CDR3 region has the DNA TGTGCTCTTGGGGACCCCTACGTTCTCACTGGGGGACCGGGCATGTACACCGATAAACTCATCTTT. Protein: CALGDPYVLTGGPGMYTDKLIF.

This clone turned up a few times. This DNA translates differently at residue 17 from the TCRdb protein, which is that of a much larger clone; a read error is likely, and the protein shown is the DNA's own translation. For the V gene the call is TRDV1; the J gene has no call; the listed D gene, TRDD3, was not tested against the DNA. The germline gives CDR1 TSWWSYY, CDR2 QGS. The CDR3 sequence is 19 residues long. The CDR3 DNA follows: TGTGCTCTTGGGTCCCCAGGGGGATACGGTCCTCCGTACACCGATAAATTCATCTTT. Its translation is CALGSPGGYGPPYTDKFIF.

This clone was observed a handful of times. For this DNA, TCRdb reports the protein of a much larger clone, which diverges at residue 14, most likely from a read error; the protein presented here is translated directly from the DNA. The chain carries TRDV1 and TRDJ3; D possibly corresponds to TRDD2 (5 bases). The J gene is not listed in TCRdb, so it was assigned here from a DNA match to germline. V was shortened by 4 bases and J by 0 bases, with 40 bases between the two germline ends. CDR1 and CDR2 from the germline V gene are TSWWSYY and QGS. This CDR3 contains 27 residues. CDR3 in amino acids: CALGVLTTYRAWRTDGITSWDTRQMFF. Here the CDR3 DNA reads TGTGCTCTTGGGGTCCTCACTACCTACCGTGCGTGGCGGACAGACGGAATAACCTCCTGGGACACCCGACAGATGTTTTTC.